Listed below are T cell receptor beta chains from one sample, sequenced in a study of blood T cell repertoires in COVID-19. The data were produced by immunoSEQ multiplex PCR, yet TCRdb's version contains in-frame clones alone and is incomplete. The table lists approximately 300,000 clones, 90% of them singletons. Source material: PBMCs or T cells enriched from blood (not recorded which). The source is a woman in her twenties or thirties who had been exposed to COVID-19. The CDR3 runs from the conserved cysteine through the conserved F or W. D genes are given only for firm matches. The listing skips clone size in some rows; elsewhere it reads once, few, many or a size class.

v_gene: TRBV12-5
abundance: .
j_gene: TRBJ1-1
d_gene: .
CDR3nt: TGTGCTAGTGGTTTGGTACAGGGTAGCACTGAAGCTTTCTTT
CDR3aa: CASGLVQGSTEAFF

v_gene: TRBV7-8
abundance: .
j_gene: TRBJ1-2
d_gene: TRBD1
CDR3nt: TGTGCCAGCACCCTAAGGGACAGGGCCTATGGCTACACCTTC
CDR3aa: CASTLRDRAYGYTF

v_gene: TRBV5-4
abundance: .
j_gene: TRBJ2-1
d_gene: TRBD2
CDR3nt: TGTGCCAGCAGCTTGGGACTAGCGGGGGACAATGAGCAGTTCTTC
CDR3aa: CASSLGLAGDNEQFF

v_gene: TRBV4-1
abundance: .
j_gene: TRBJ1-3
d_gene: .
CDR3nt: TGCGCCAGCAGCCGCCTACCTGGTGAATCTGGAAACACCATATATTTT
CDR3aa: CASSRLPGESGNTIYF

v_gene: TRBV4-3
abundance: .
j_gene: TRBJ2-7
d_gene: TRBD2
CDR3nt: TGCGCCAGCAGCCAAGATTTCCTTAGCGGGGGGCGCTACGAGCAGTACTTC
CDR3aa: CASSQDFLSGGRYEQYF

v_gene: TRBV28
abundance: .
j_gene: TRBJ2-7
d_gene: TRBD2
CDR3nt: TGTGCCAGCAGTTTGGGAGGGATCCTACCCTACGAGCAGTACTTC
CDR3aa: CASSLGGILPYEQYF

v_gene: TRBV10-3
abundance: .
j_gene: TRBJ2-1
d_gene: TRBD2
CDR3nt: TGTGCCATCAGTGTCAACCCCAGCGGGGGAGGGGGTTACAATGAGCAGTTCTTC
CDR3aa: CAISVNPSGGGGYNEQFF

v_gene: TRBV5-1
abundance: .
j_gene: TRBJ2-1
d_gene: .
CDR3nt: TGCGCCAGCAGCCCAGGAAACAGGGTCTCCTACAATGAGCAGTTCTTC
CDR3aa: CASSPGNRVSYNEQFF

v_gene: TRBV19
abundance: .
j_gene: TRBJ1-1
d_gene: .
CDR3nt: TGTGCCAGTAGTATAGATCCAAGGGGCACAGAAGCTTTCTTT
CDR3aa: CASSIDPRGTEAFF

v_gene: TRBV6-1
abundance: few
j_gene: TRBJ2-2
d_gene: TRBD2
CDR3nt: TGTGCCAGCAGTGAAGCAGCGGGGGTAGCCGGGGAGCTGTTTTTT
CDR3aa: CASSEAAGVAGELFF

v_gene: TRBV19
abundance: .
j_gene: TRBJ2-3
d_gene: TRBD1
CDR3nt: TGTGCCAGTAGGCAGGATCCGGGACAGGAGGGACCAGATACGCAGTATTTT
CDR3aa: CASRQDPGQEGPDTQYF

v_gene: TRBV10-3
abundance: once
j_gene: TRBJ2-3
d_gene: TRBD2
CDR3nt: TGTGCCATCAGAATAGCGGGGGGGCAAGGAGATACGCAGTATTTT
CDR3aa: CAIRIAGGQGDTQYF

v_gene: TRBV15
abundance: .
j_gene: TRBJ2-3
d_gene: TRBD1
CDR3nt: TGTGCCACCAGCAGGATGACAGGGGGTCCTAGCACAGATACGCAGTATTTT
CDR3aa: CATSRMTGGPSTDTQYF

v_gene: TRBV7-9
abundance: .
j_gene: TRBJ1-2
d_gene: TRBD1
CDR3nt: TGTGCCAGCAGCTTATGGGGGACAGGCTATGGCTACACCTTC
CDR3aa: CASSLWGTGYGYTF

v_gene: TRBV6-5
abundance: .
j_gene: TRBJ1-2
d_gene: TRBD1
CDR3nt: TGTGCCAGCAGCTCCGGGACAGGGAACTATGGCTACACCTTC
CDR3aa: CASSSGTGNYGYTF

v_gene: TRBV29-1
abundance: .
j_gene: TRBJ1-1
d_gene: .
CDR3nt: TGCAGCGTTGAGACCCTAGTCGGCACTGAAGCTTTCTTT
CDR3aa: CSVETLVGTEAFF

v_gene: TRBV25-1
abundance: .
j_gene: TRBJ1-6
d_gene: .
CDR3nt: TGTGCCAGCAGTGAATCAGGCGAGGGTTCACCCCTCCACTTT
CDR3aa: CASSESGEGSPLHF

v_gene: TRBV7-8
abundance: once
j_gene: TRBJ1-1
d_gene: .
CDR3nt: TGTGCCAGCAGACAGAGTGAGTCTAACACTGAAGCTTTCTTT
CDR3aa: CASRQSESNTEAFF

v_gene: TRBV6-6
abundance: .
j_gene: TRBJ1-2
d_gene: TRBD1
CDR3nt: TGTGCCAGCAGAGTGGACAGGGAGGGTTTACAGGGCTACACCTTC
CDR3aa: CASRVDREGLQGYTF

v_gene: TRBV4-1
abundance: .
j_gene: TRBJ1-2
d_gene: .
CDR3nt: TGCGCCAGCAGCCAGATGAACAGGGTCCAAACCTTC
CDR3aa: CASSQMNRVQTF

v_gene: TRBV18
abundance: .
j_gene: TRBJ2-3
d_gene: .
CDR3nt: TGTGCCAGCTCGGCCACTAGCACCCCGGGTACAGATACGCAGTATTTT
CDR3aa: CASSATSTPGTDTQYF

v_gene: TRBV12-3/TRBV12-4
abundance: few
j_gene: TRBJ2-7
d_gene: .
CDR3nt: TGTGCCAGCAGCCCACAGGGTAGGGAGCAGTACTTC
CDR3aa: CASSPQGREQYF

v_gene: TRBV4-2
abundance: .
j_gene: TRBJ2-3
d_gene: TRBD2
CDR3nt: TGTGCCAGCAGCCCAGAGGGGCTAGCGGGGGCCCTACCTTCCTCGCAGTATTTT
CDR3aa: CASSPEGLAGALPSSQYF

v_gene: TRBV18
abundance: .
j_gene: TRBJ1-1
d_gene: .
CDR3nt: TGTGCCAGCTCCCTTGCAGGGCTAGTGAACACTGAAGCTTTCTTT
CDR3aa: CASSLAGLVNTEAFF